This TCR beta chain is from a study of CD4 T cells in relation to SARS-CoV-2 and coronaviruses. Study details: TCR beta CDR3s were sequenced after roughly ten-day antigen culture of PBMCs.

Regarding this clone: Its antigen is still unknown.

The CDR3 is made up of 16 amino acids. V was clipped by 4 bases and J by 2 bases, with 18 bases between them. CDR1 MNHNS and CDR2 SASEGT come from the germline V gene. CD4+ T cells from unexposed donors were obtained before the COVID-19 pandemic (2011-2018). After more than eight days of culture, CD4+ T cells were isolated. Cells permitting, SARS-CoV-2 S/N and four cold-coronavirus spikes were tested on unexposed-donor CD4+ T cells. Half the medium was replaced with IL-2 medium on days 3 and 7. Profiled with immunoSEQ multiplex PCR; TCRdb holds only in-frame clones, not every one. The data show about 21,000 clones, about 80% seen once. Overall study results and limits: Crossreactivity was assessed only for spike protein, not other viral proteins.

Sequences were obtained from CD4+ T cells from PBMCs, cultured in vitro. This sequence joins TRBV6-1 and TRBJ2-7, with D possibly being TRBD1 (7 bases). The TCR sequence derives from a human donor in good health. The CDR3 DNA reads TGTGCCAGCAGTGCCCGAGGGGGCGGGACCGCCTACGAGCAGTACTTC. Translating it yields CASSARGGGTAYEQYF.